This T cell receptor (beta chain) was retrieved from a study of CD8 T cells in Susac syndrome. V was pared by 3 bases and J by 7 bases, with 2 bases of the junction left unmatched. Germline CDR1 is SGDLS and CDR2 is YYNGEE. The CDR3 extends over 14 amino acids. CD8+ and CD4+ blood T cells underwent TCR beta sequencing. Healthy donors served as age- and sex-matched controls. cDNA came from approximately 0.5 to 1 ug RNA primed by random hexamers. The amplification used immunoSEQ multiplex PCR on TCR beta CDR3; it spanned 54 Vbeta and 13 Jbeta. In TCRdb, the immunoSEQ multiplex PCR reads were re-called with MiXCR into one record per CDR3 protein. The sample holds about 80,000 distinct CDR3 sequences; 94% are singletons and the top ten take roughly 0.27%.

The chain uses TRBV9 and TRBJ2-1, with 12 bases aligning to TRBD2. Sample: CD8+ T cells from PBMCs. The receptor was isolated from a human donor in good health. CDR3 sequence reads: CASSGTSGDNEQFF. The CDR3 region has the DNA TGTGCCAGCAGCGGGACTAGCGGGGATAATGAGCAGTTCTTC.